A selection of T cell receptor beta chains follows, all from one sample in a study of patients and donors after allogeneic stem cell transplantation. One entry per CDR3 protein, called by TCRdb with MiXCR from the RT-PCR reads. The data hold roughly 140,000 distinct CDR3 sequences, with approximately 37% observed a single time. What was sequenced was blood, either unsorted or a sorted T cell fraction (not recorded which). The source is a human donor who was either an allogeneic HSCT recipient or a stem cell or donor lymphocyte infusion donor (not recorded which). It is not recorded whose cells these are; they may come from a transplant donor. Both conserved end residues are part of each CDR3. D genes are given only for firm matches. Clone size appears in some rows only: once, few, many, or a class for an expanded clone.

CDR3 protein | CDR3 DNA | V gene | clone size | J gene | D gene
CASSSIPGLAGPYNEQFF | TGTGCCAGCAGCTCGATCCCGGGACTAGCGGGACCATACAATGAGCAGTTCTTC | TRBV11-2 | - | TRBJ2-1 | TRBD2
CSAVTGARDGYTF | TGCAGTGCAGTCACAGGGGCCCGCGATGGCTACACCTTC | TRBV20-1 | - | TRBJ1-2 | TRBD1
CSALGGAEQYF | TGCAGTGCTCTTGGGGGGGCCGAGCAGTACTTC | TRBV20-1 | - | TRBJ2-7 | -
CASSLGGFPNEQFF | TGTGCCAGCAGCTTGGGGGGCTTCCCCAATGAGCAGTTCTTC | TRBV7-9 | once | TRBJ2-1 | -
CASSYGAGTDNQPQHF | TGTGCCAGCAGTTACGGGGCAGGGACGGACAATCAGCCCCAGCATTTT | TRBV6-6 | - | TRBJ1-5 | -
CASSLAPEVGTQYF | TGTGCCAGCAGCTTAGCGCCGGAGGTTGGGACTCAGTACTTC | TRBV7-2 | - | TRBJ2-4 | -
CASGDRLETQYF | TGTGCCAGCGGAGACAGGTTAGAGACCCAGTACTTC | TRBV9 | - | TRBJ2-5 | -
CASSLGTSEQTEAFF | TGTGCCAGCAGCCTCGGGACGTCAGAACAGACTGAAGCTTTCTTT | TRBV6-2/TRBV6-3 | few | TRBJ1-1 | -
CSAAGDRAEAFF | TGCAGTGCTGCGGGAGATAGGGCTGAAGCTTTCTTT | TRBV20-1 | - | TRBJ1-1 | -
CASSFGRAETQYF | TGTGCCAGCAGTTTTGGCAGGGCAGAGACCCAGTACTTC | TRBV12-3/TRBV12-4 | - | TRBJ2-5 | -
CATSMGTNTEAFF | TGTGCCACGTCGATGGGGACGAACACTGAAGCTTTCTTT | TRBV10-3 | few | TRBJ1-1 | -
CASPSGTEAFF | TGTGCCAGCCCGAGCGGGACTGAAGCTTTCTTT | TRBV7-9 | few | TRBJ1-1 | -
CASSFGPRDPSPYGYTF | TGTGCCAGCAGTTTCGGGCCGCGGGATCCCAGCCCTTATGGCTACACCTTC | TRBV27 | few | TRBJ1-2 | -
CAFRRSYGYTF | TGTGCCTTCCGACGTTCCTATGGCTACACCTTC | TRBV10-3 | - | TRBJ1-2 | -
CASSPPTGWPNEQFF | TGTGCCAGCAGCCCCCCGACAGGGTGGCCCAATGAGCAGTTCTTC | TRBV14 | few | TRBJ2-1 | TRBD1
CSARTGGNTEAFF | TGCAGTGCTAGAACAGGAGGAAACACTGAAGCTTTCTTT | TRBV20-1 | few | TRBJ1-1 | -
CASSVGASGYTF | TGTGCCAGCAGCGTAGGCGCATCCGGCTACACCTTC | TRBV9 | few | TRBJ1-2 | -
CASSLVGLVYGYTF | TGCGCCAGCAGCTTGGTAGGGCTTGTTTATGGCTACACCTTC | TRBV5-1 | - | TRBJ1-2 | -
CASSLGQGNYGYTF | TGCGCCAGCAGCTTGGGGCAGGGAAACTATGGCTACACCTTC | TRBV5-1 | medium-sized | TRBJ1-2 | -
CASGGTPEGGYTF | TGCGCCAGCGGCGGGACTCCTGAGGGCGGCTACACCTTC | TRBV5-1 | - | TRBJ1-2 | -
CASYEGSNQPQHF | TGTGCCAGCTACGAGGGCAGCAATCAGCCCCAGCATTTT | TRBV6-2/TRBV6-3 | few | TRBJ1-5 | -
CASSQVPMATGGTEAFF | TGTGCCAGCAGCCAAGTCCCAATGGCTACAGGGGGCACTGAAGCTTTCTTT | TRBV4-2 | - | TRBJ1-1 | TRBD1
CASSLETQNTGELFF | TGTGCCAGCAGCTTAGAAACGCAGAACACCGGGGAGCTGTTTTTT | TRBV7-9 | few | TRBJ2-2 | -
CAISQTYGTKPRDEQFF | TGTGCCATCAGCCAAACTTACGGGACTAAGCCTAGAGATGAGCAGTTCTTC | TRBV10-3 | - | TRBJ2-1 | TRBD2
CASSQDWSYQETQYF | TGCGCCAGCAGCCAAGATTGGAGCTACCAAGAGACCCAGTACTTC | TRBV4-3 | - | TRBJ2-5 | -
CASSPSSYNSPLHF | TGTGCCAGCAGCCCCAGCTCCTATAATTCACCCCTCCACTTT | TRBV12-3/TRBV12-4 | many | TRBJ1-6 | -
CATSDTRQGRRHEQYF | TGTGCCACCAGTGATACAAGACAGGGGAGGCGACACGAGCAGTACTTC | TRBV24-1 | once | TRBJ2-7 | TRBD1
CASSLGWLEMNTEAFF | TGTGCCAGCAGCTTGGGTTGGCTAGAGATGAACACTGAAGCTTTCTTT | TRBV5-6 | few | TRBJ1-1 | -
CASRVGPGSLNTEAFF | TGTGCCAGCAGAGTTGGGCCGGGGAGCCTGAACACTGAAGCTTTCTTT | TRBV7-9 | few | TRBJ1-1 | -
CASSPRDTIEQFF | TGTGCCAGCAGCCCCCGGGACACCATAGAGCAGTTCTTC | TRBV11-2 | - | TRBJ2-1 | -
CASSLSVGANQPQHF | TGTGCCAGCAGTTTAAGTGTTGGGGCTAATCAGCCCCAGCATTTT | TRBV12-3/TRBV12-4 | - | TRBJ1-5 | -
CASSPKDRANSNQPQHF | TGTGCCAGCAGTCCCAAGGACAGGGCTAATAGCAATCAGCCCCAGCATTTT | TRBV27 | - | TRBJ1-5 | TRBD1
CASSLDRLNTIYF | TGTGCCAGCAGCTTAGACAGGCTAAACACCATATATTTT | TRBV7-8 | - | TRBJ1-3 | -
CSAGQGGTNEKLFF | TGCAGCGCGGGACAGGGAGGAACTAATGAAAAACTGTTTTTT | TRBV29-1 | - | TRBJ1-4 | TRBD1
CASSVGGLASGAGEQFF | TGTGCCAGCAGCGTAGGGGGACTAGCATCGGGTGCGGGTGAGCAGTTCTTC | TRBV9 | - | TRBJ2-1 | TRBD2
CASSPWGGSGTEAFF | TGTGCCAGCAGTCCTTGGGGCGGGAGCGGTACTGAAGCTTTCTTT | TRBV27 | - | TRBJ1-1 | -
CASRQWTGGAWGTEAFF | TGTGCCAGCAGACAATGGACAGGGGGCGCTTGGGGCACTGAAGCTTTCTTT | TRBV6-5 | few | TRBJ1-1 | TRBD1
CASSSGGREKLFF | TGTGCCAGCAGTTCCGGGGGCCGCGAAAAACTGTTTTTT | TRBV12-3/TRBV12-4 | many | TRBJ1-4 | -
CASSHQLGPRGAGETQYF | TGCGCCAGCAGCCATCAACTAGGTCCGCGGGGGGCCGGGGAGACCCAGTACTTC | TRBV4-3 | - | TRBJ2-5 | TRBD2
CASSLSSQVVNNQPQHF | TGTGCCAGCAGTTTATCGAGTCAGGTAGTGAACAATCAGCCCCAGCATTTT | TRBV27 | - | TRBJ1-5 | -
CAIRPTSGAGKNTGELFF | TGTGCCATCAGGCCTACCTCAGGGGCGGGGAAGAACACCGGGGAGCTGTTTTTT | TRBV10-3 | few | TRBJ2-2 | -
CASSSRARTEAFF | TGTGCCAGCAGTTCCAGGGCGAGGACTGAAGCTTTCTTT | TRBV12-3/TRBV12-4 | - | TRBJ1-1 | -
CASSPGRGGADTQYF | TGTGCCAGCAGCCCGGGACGGGGGGGCGCAGATACGCAGTATTTT | TRBV7-2 | - | TRBJ2-3 | TRBD2
CASSPEIRNTEAFF | TGCGCCAGCAGCCCGGAGATTCGGAACACTGAAGCTTTCTTT | TRBV5-1 | - | TRBJ1-1 | -
CASSESRAQYF | TGTGCCAGCAGTGAATCCCGGGCCCAGTACTTC | TRBV25-1 | - | TRBJ2-5 | -
CASRVGGAGYEQYF | TGCGCCAGCAGAGTGGGAGGGGCGGGCTACGAGCAGTACTTC | TRBV5-1 | few | TRBJ2-7 | TRBD2
CASSQAQGSGEQYF | TGCGCCAGCAGCCAAGCCCAGGGGTCGGGCGAGCAGTACTTC | TRBV4-3 | - | TRBJ2-7 | -